This record concerns one T cell receptor (beta chain) sequence. This sample is drawn from a study of blood T cell repertoires in COVID-19. Study-wide background: Sites in the United States, Italy and Spain provided acute and convalescent COVID-19 samples. T cells, B-cell-depleted T cells, or PBMCs supplied cDNA or gDNA.

Trimming took off 0 bases at V and 4 bases at J, with 13 bases between the two ends. Germline V lookup: CDR1 SGHRS, CDR2 YFSETQ. This CDR3 has 15 residues. Per the study methods: Using reference gene primer amplification, nucleated cell counts were estimated. Clones were read by immunoSEQ multiplex PCR, and TCRdb kept only the in-frame ones, dropping some. That table furnishes V, J and clone size, whereas the DNA furnished D and trimming. The table includes more than 95,000 clones, around 80% detected once. The rearrangement joins TRBV5-1 to TRBJ1-1; TRBD1 might be the D (6 bases). Material: peripheral blood. This sequence originates from a man aged 70 or older with acute or convalescent COVID-19. CDR3 in DNA: TGCGCCAGCAGCTTGGTGGGGGCGGTTGGCACTGAAGCTTTCTTT. Its protein product is CASSLVGAVGTEAFF.